The sample holds a few counts of the clone carrying this T cell receptor beta chain. Antigen specificity is unknown. Here immunoSEQ multiplex PCR was the method, and the copy in TCRdb shows in-frame clones only, minus some. The sample carries about 63,000 clones, around three quarters recorded once. The V and J ends lost 4 bases and 0 bases respectively, with 9 bases between them. Germline CDR1 is SGHDN and CDR2 is FVKESK. The CDR3 has 14 residues. The data are from a study of vaccination effects on CD4 cells after COVID-19. The study, taken as a whole, reports: Late post-vaccination, clones induced by infection and those induced by vaccine underwent marked clonal contraction.

After expansion with viral peptide pools in the ViraFEST assay, antigen-specific CD4+ T cells were sequenced. Culturing for nine to ten days preceded CD4+ T cell isolation. Vaccinated recipients, who were negative for nucleocapsid antibodies, had no history of SARS-CoV-2 infection. This chain joins TRBV14 and TRBJ1-1, with D unclear. The specimen was CD4+ T cells from PBMCs cultured with HCoV-OC43 spike peptides, collected before COVID-19 vaccination. Subset of the sample: HCoV-OC43 spike overlapping peptide pool stimulation. This clonotype originated in a human donor who received a COVID-19 vaccine. DNA of the CDR3: TGTGCCAGCAGCCCCGCGGGAATGAACACTGAAGCTTTCTTT. Translating it yields CASSPAGMNTEAFF.